This paragraph covers one T cell receptor beta chain sequence. As yet, its antigen is unknown. The data are from a study of CD8+ T cells in alopecia areata. Study-wide findings and caveats: Treatment with tofacitinib significantly lowered scalp clonality and reduced expanded CD8+ clones among the top 100. Uncertainty remains about how baseline CD8+ expansion links to response, with one nonresponder.

This CDR3 region has 15 residues. Trimming shortened V by 3 bases and J by 0 bases, and 11 bases separated the two germline ends. CDR1 and CDR2 (germline): LNHDA, SQIVND (reference sequence). The treatment was: oral pan-JAK inhibitor, 5-10 mg twice daily. After isolation, RNA underwent reverse transcription to generate cDNA as the sequencing template. TCRdb's table, derived via immunoSEQ multiplex PCR, lists solely in-frame clones and lacks some. The data show 150,000 to 200,000 clones, about three fifths seen once. The source is a human donor with alopecia areata. The sample was CD8+ T cells sorted from blood, taken at week 24, from a patient treated with tofacitinib. The J gene is TRBJ1-1, the V gene TRBV19, with a tentative D call TRBD1 (5 bases). The CDR3 here is CASSIEGRMNTEAFF. The CDR3 nucleotides are TGTGCCAGTAGTATTGAGGGGAGAATGAACACTGAAGCTTTCTTT.